This T cell receptor (beta chain) appears in the sequencing data of a study of control samples from healthy donors and cancer patients. Per germline, CDR1 LNHNV and CDR2 YYDKDF (reference sequence). V lost 1 base and J lost 4; bases outside the gene matches: 7. CDR3 length equals 16 residues. Sequenced by immunoSEQ multiplex PCR; TCRdb stores in-frame clones only, minus some. The table has approximately 88,000 clones, roughly nine tenths seen once; the top ten hold over 0.75%. The sample consisted of blood. This TCR was sampled from a woman between 25 and 40 years old in good health. The chain joins TRBV15 to TRBJ2-3; 8 positions agree with TRBD2. CDR3 in amino acids: CATSRGSGGGPDTQYF. CDR3 in DNA: TGTGCCACCAGCAGAGGCAGCGGGGGAGGCCCAGATACGCAGTATTTT.